Following are 9 T cell receptor beta chains from one sample sequenced in a study of blood T cell repertoires in COVID-19. Using immunoSEQ multiplex PCR, the repertoire was profiled, and TCRdb retains in-frame clones only, with some absent. The repertoire holds 80,000 or so clones, with 65% to 90% as singletons. The source material was peripheral blood. These receptors were collected from a man aged 45-65 years with COVID-19, enrolled during active disease.

This clone was seen only once. The CDR3 DNA reads as TGTGCCAGCAGTCCCGGGGGGCTAGCGGCCGTCAATGAGCAGTTCTTC. Translated: CASSPGGLAAVNEQFF. J is TRBJ2-1 and V is TRBV5-4; TRBD2 might be the D (7 bases). This CDR3 contains 16 residues. Trimming stripped 5 bases from V and 6 bases from J, with 21 bases between. Germline CDR1 reads SGHNT; CDR2 reads YYREEE (reference sequence). The variable domain in full, completed from reference TRBV5-4 and TRBJ2-1, reads ETGVTQSPTHLIKTRGQQVTLRCSSQSGHNTVSWYQQALGQGPQFIFQYYREEENGRGNFPPRFSGLQFPNYSSELNVNALELDDSALYLCASSPGGLAAVNEQFFGPGTRLTVL.

The V call is TRBV6-5, the J call TRBJ2-1; maybe TRBD2 (6 bases). Germline values: CDR1 MNHEY, CDR2 SVGAGI. Trimming removed 7 bases at V and 0 bases at J, with 13 bases between. CDR3 length: 15 residues. The CDR3 sequence is CASKFSGSSYNEQFF. CDR3 DNA sequence: TGTGCCAGCAAATTTTCCGGGAGCTCCTACAATGAGCAGTTCTTC.

V gene TRBV6-2 or TRBV6-3 combines with J gene TRBJ2-1; TRBD2 is a possible D gene (5 bases). Trimming removed 2 bases from V and 2 bases from J, with 16 bases in between. The CDR3 spans 17 residues. Germline CDR1 and CDR2: MNHEY and SVGEGT. The CDR3 DNA sequence: TGTGCCAGCAGTTACCGGATTGGCGGGCGTACCTACAATGAGCAGTTCTTC. It codes for CASSYRIGGRTYNEQFF.

The chain employs TRBV28 and TRBJ1-2; TRBD1 aligns across 7 bases. CDR1 is MDHEN and CDR2 is SYDVKM in the germline V gene. This CDR3 has 13 amino acids. Trimming removed 8 bases from V and 4 bases from J; junction bases left unmatched: 7. The CDR3 DNA sequence: TGTGCCAGCTCTAGGAGGGACAGCTATGGCTACACCTTC. This translates into CASSRRDSYGYTF.

The count of this clone is one. V is TRBV5-4 and J is TRBJ1-1, with D perhaps TRBD1 (6 bases). V dropped 0 bases and J dropped 0 bases, with 9 bases sitting between them. The CDR3 has 15 amino acids. The germline V gene encodes CDR1 SGHNT and CDR2 YYREEE (reference sequence). The CDR3 region is CASSLAGVMNTEAFF. CDR3 in DNA: TGTGCCAGCAGCTTGGCAGGGGTCATGAACACTGAAGCTTTCTTT.

This sequence joins TRBV12-3 or TRBV12-4 and TRBJ1-5; TRBD1 matches at 7 bases. The trim removed 4 bases at V and 4 bases at J, leaving 1 base unmatched. CDR3 size: 13 residues. CDR3 amino acids: CASSSTGNQPQHF. The CDR3 bases are TGTGCCAGCAGTTCGACAGGGAATCAGCCCCAGCATTTT.

This clone was seen only once. The chain joins TRBV5-1 to TRBJ1-2; a weak D match, TRBD1 (6 bases). There are 12 residues in the CDR3. The V end was cut by 3 bases, the J end by 8 bases, with 11 bases between. Germline V CDR1 and CDR2: SGHRS, YFSETQ. The CDR3 nucleotides read TGCGCCAGCAGCTCCGACAGGCGGGGCTACACCTTC. Amino acid sequence: CASSSDRRGYTF.

This clone was counted between two and nine times. The chain carries TRBV6-5 and TRBJ2-7; TRBD2 matches at 10 bases. Trimming cost V 4 bases and J 0 bases; bases outside gene matches: 3. The CDR3 totals 15 residues. CDR1 and CDR2 (germline): MNHEY, SVGAGI. The CDR3 bases are TGTGCCAGCAGTTTTAGCGGGAGGATCTCCTACGAGCAGTACTTC. Amino acid sequence: CASSFSGRISYEQYF.

A note on this clone: The junction departs from germline at one end; a sequencing error may be responsible. The V gene is TRBV13, the J gene TRBJ2-7, with D perhaps TRBD2 (7 bases). CDR3 length: 14 amino acids. Germline lookup yields CDR1 PRHDT and CDR2 FYEKMQ (reference sequence). The CDR3 DNA reads TGTGCCCGCAGTTTGGGGGGGGCTAAGTACGAGCAGTACTTC. Protein: CARSLGGAKYEQYF.